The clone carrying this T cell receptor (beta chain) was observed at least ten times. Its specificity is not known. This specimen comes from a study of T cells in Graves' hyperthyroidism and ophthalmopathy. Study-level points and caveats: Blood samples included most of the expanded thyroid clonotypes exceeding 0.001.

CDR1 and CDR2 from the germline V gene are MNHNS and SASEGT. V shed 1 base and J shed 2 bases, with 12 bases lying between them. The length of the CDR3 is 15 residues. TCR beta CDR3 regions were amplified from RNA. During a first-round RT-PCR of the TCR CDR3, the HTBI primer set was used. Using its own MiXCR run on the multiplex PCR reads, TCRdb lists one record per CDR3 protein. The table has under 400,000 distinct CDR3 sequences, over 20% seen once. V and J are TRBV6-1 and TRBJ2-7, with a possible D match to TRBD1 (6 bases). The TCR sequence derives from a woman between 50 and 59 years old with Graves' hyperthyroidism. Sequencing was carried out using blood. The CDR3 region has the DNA TGTGCCAGCAGTGAAGTACAGGGCTTGACCTACGAGCAGTACTTC. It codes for CASSEVQGLTYEQYF.